Sequencing of this TCR beta chain was carried out in a study of blood T cell repertoires in COVID-19. Across the study: Acute and convalescent COVID-19 samples came from the United States, Italy and Spain. Nucleic acid was either cDNA or gDNA, and it came from T cells, B-cell-depleted T cells, or PBMCs.

CDR3 length: 13 residues. With 5 bases clipped from V and 3 bases from J, the junction kept 2 bases outside the gene matches. The V gene's germline CDR1 is MNHEY and CDR2 SMNVEV (reference sequence). The repertoire was sequenced with immunoSEQ multiplex PCR; TCRdb's copy has only in-frame clones and lacks some. The sample lists over 250,000 clones; about 90% were seen once. While infection was still active, Seattle patients were enrolled and then followed longitudinally. This clone has only a few counts. The sample carries other DNA sequences with the same CDR3. The sequenced material came from peripheral blood. The rearrangement joins TRBV27 to TRBJ1-2, with TRBD1 matching 8 bases. The clonotype was recovered from a woman aged 45-59 years with COVID-19, enrolled during active disease. CDR3 loop: CASSLQGDYGYTF. For the CDR3, the DNA is TGTGCCAGCAGTCTACAGGGGGACTATGGCTACACCTTC.